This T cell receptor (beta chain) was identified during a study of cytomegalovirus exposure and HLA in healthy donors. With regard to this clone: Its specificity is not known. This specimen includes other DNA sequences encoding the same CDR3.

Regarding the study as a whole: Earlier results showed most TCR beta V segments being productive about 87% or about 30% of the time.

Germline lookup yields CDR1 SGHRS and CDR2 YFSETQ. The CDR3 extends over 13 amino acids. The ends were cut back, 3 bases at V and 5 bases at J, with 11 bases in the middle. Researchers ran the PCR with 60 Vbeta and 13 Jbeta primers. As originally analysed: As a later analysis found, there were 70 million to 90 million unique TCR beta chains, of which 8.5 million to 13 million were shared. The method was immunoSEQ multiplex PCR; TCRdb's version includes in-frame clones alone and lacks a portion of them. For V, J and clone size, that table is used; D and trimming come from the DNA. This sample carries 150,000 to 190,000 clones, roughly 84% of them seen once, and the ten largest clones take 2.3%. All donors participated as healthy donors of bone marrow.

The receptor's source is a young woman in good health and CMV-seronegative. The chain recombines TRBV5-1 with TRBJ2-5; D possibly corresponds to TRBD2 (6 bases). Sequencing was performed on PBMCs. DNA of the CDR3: TGCGCCAGCAGCTCCGGGGGAGGTGAGACCCAGTACTTC. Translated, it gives CASSSGGGETQYF.